Shown below are 29 T cell receptor beta chains from a single sample sequenced in a study of blood T cell repertoires in COVID-19. Sequencing was performed with immunoSEQ multiplex PCR; in TCRdb, only in-frame clones are kept and a portion is missing. The table lists approximately 150,000 clones, around four fifths of them singletons. The specimen was peripheral blood. The receptors shown here come from a human donor in a cohort sampled during active COVID-19.

The chain employs TRBV9 and TRBJ2-1; a weak D match, TRBD1 (6 bases). V was clipped by 1 base and J by 1 base, with 12 bases between them. Germline loops: CDR1 SGDLS, CDR2 YYNGEE. The CDR3 has 16 residues. The chain's CDR3 is CASSVSTGSSYNEQFF. CDR3 nucleotide sequence: TGTGCCAGCAGCGTATCTACAGGGTCGTCCTACAATGAGCAGTTCTTC.

This chain joins TRBV5-1 and TRBJ2-1, with 7 bases aligning to TRBD1. Germline V CDR1 and CDR2: SGHRS, YFSETQ. There are 13 residues in the CDR3. Germline trimming cut 4 bases from V and 8 bases from J; bases unmatched to any gene: 6. The CDR3 region has the DNA TGCGCCAGCAGCAAGCACCAGGGGGATGAGCAGTTCTTC. This sequence encodes CASSKHQGDEQFF.

The sample holds one count of this clone. The gene calls are TRBV11-1 and TRBJ1-1; no reliable D call. CDR1 SGHAT and CDR2 FQDESV come from the germline V gene (reference sequence). Trimming removed 4 bases at V and 5 bases at J, with 11 bases between. There are 13 residues in the CDR3. For the CDR3, the DNA is TGTGCCAGCAGCTGGATAGAGGCGACTGAAGCTTTCTTT. It is translated as CASSWIEATEAFF.

The rearrangement links TRBV5-1 to TRBJ1-5; tentative D call: TRBD1 (6 bases). Germline V lookup: CDR1 SGHRS, CDR2 YFSETQ. The germline V and J ends were trimmed by 0 bases and 7 bases, with 14 bases remaining between them. The CDR3 length is 15 residues. The CDR3, as DNA: TGCGCCAGCAGCTTGGAGGGGGTAAAAGGCCAGCCCCAGCATTTT. Its protein product is CASSLEGVKGQPQHF.

The V gene is TRBV4-1, the J gene TRBJ2-7; D possibly corresponds to TRBD2 (6 bases). The CDR3 spans 15 residues. Germline V gene data show CDR1 as MGHRA and CDR2 as YSYEKL. The ends were cut back, 4 bases at V and 1 base at J, with 14 bases in the middle. The CDR3 spells CASSRGGAGSYEQYF. CDR3 in DNA: TGCGCCAGCAGCCGTGGCGGGGCAGGGTCCTACGAGCAGTACTTC.

The chain uses TRBV2 and TRBJ1-4, with no clear D. The CDR3 runs to 14 residues. Trimming pared 7 bases from V and 0 bases from J, leaving 9 bases between. Germline CDR1 is SNHLY and CDR2 is FYNNEI. The CDR3 sequence: CASTPTATNEKLFF. In DNA form, the CDR3 reads TGTGCCAGCACCCCTACTGCAACTAATGAAAAACTGTTTTTT.

The V and J genes are TRBV30 and TRBJ2-1, with D maybe TRBD2 (6 bases). Germline CDR1 GTSNPN, CDR2 SVGIG (reference sequence). The CDR3 spans 12 residues. Trimming took 5 bases from V and 8 from J, leaving 13 bases between them. The CDR3 loop reads CAWGKLAYEQFF. The DNA for the CDR3 is TGTGCCTGGGGTAAACTAGCCTATGAGCAGTTCTTC.

The genes are TRBV7-3 and TRBJ2-3, with TRBD1 identical over 7 bases. Per the germline V gene, CDR1 is SGHTA and CDR2 is FQGTGA. The CDR3 extends over 14 amino acids. Losses at the gene ends were 5 bases for V and 4 bases for J; bases not matched to a gene: 6. The CDR3 DNA sequence: TGTGCCAGCAGCCCGCAGGGGGTCCCAGATACGCAGTATTTT. This codes for CASSPQGVPDTQYF.

This chain links TRBV5-1 with TRBJ1-1; 9 nucleotides line up with TRBD1. The V gene end was trimmed by 4 bases and the J gene end by 11 bases; junction bases not matched to a gene: 6. The CDR3 runs to 12 residues. In germline, CDR1 is SGHRS, CDR2 YFSETQ. CDR3 loop: CASSGTGFFAFF. For the CDR3, the DNA is TGCGCCAGCAGCGGGACAGGGTTTTTCGCTTTCTTT.

This clone has only one observation. The rearrangement links TRBV5-8 to TRBJ2-7; TRBD1 matches at 9 bases. Germline V lookup: CDR1 SGHTS, CDR2 YDEGEE. Trimming removed 4 bases from V and 7 bases from J; junction bases left unmatched: 12. The CDR3 loop spans 15 amino acids. The CDR3 region is CASSKGNRGREEQYV. DNA of the CDR3: TGTGCCAGCAGCAAAGGTAACAGGGGGCGGGAGGAGCAGTACGTC.

This sequence joins TRBV5-6 and TRBJ2-7; TRBD1 agrees at 7 bases. V lost 3 bases to trimming and J lost 2 bases; unmatched junction nucleotides: 8. Germline values: CDR1 SGHDT, CDR2 YYEEEE. The CDR3 covers 15 residues. The CDR3 nucleotides are TGTGCCAGCAGCTCCCGGGACAGCCTGGCCTACGAGCAGTACTTC. Encoded protein: CASSSRDSLAYEQYF.

The chain couples TRBV9 to TRBJ1-2; 11 bases agree with TRBD1. With V trimmed by 4 bases and J by 8 bases, 10 bases remained unmatched. CDR3 length: 15 residues. The germline gives CDR1 SGDLS, CDR2 YYNGEE. CDR3 DNA: TGTGCCAGCAGCATTGGAGGGACAGGGGGAAAGGGCTACACCTTC. This codes for CASSIGGTGGKGYTF.

The chain links TRBV15 to TRBJ1-2; 7 bases agree with TRBD1. Trimming cost V 3 bases and J 8 bases; bases outside gene matches: 9. The CDR3 has 14 residues. The germline gives CDR1 LNHNV, CDR2 YYDKDF (reference sequence). CDR3 sequence reads: CATSSSRDSGGYTF. The CDR3 DNA follows: TGTGCCACCAGCAGTAGCCGGGACAGCGGAGGCTACACCTTC.

This clone was picked up a small number of times. The J gene is TRBJ1-4, the V gene TRBV13, with no clear D. Germline loops: CDR1 PRHDT, CDR2 FYEKMQ (reference sequence). V was trimmed by 4 bases and J by 7 bases, leaving 19 bases between them. CDR3 length equals 16 residues. CDR3 DNA: TGTGCCAGCAGCTGGAGAGCTGAGGGAGTTGGTGAAAAACTGTTTTTT. Protein sequence: CASSWRAEGVGEKLFF. Full variable domain (remainder filled in from reference TRBV13 and TRBJ1-4): AAGVIQSPRHLIKEKRETATLKCYPIPRHDTVYWYQQGPGQDPQFLISFYEKMQSDKGSIPDRFSAQQFSDYHSELNMSSLELGDSALYFCASSWRAEGVGEKLFFGSGTQLSVL.

V and J are TRBV5-8 and TRBJ2-1, with 9 bases identical to TRBD1. This CDR3 region has 16 residues. V trimming: 0 bases; J trimming: 6 bases; junction bases outside the gene matches: 7. From germline, CDR1 is SGHTS and CDR2 YDEGEE. CDR3 coding DNA: TGTGCCAGCAGCTTGGTTGGGACAGGGAAATTCAATGAGCAGTTCTTC. It codes for CASSLVGTGKFNEQFF. The variable domain in full, with the rest retrieved from reference TRBV5-8 and TRBJ2-1, is EAGVTQSPTHLIKTRGQQATLRCSPISGHTSVYWYQQALGLGLQFLLWYDEGEERNRGNFPPRFSGRQFPNYSSELNVNALELEDSALYLCASSLVGTGKFNEQFFGPGTRLTVL.

This clone appeared once. The chain is built from TRBV28 and TRBJ2-4; 9 nucleotides align to TRBD1. CDR1 and CDR2 (germline): MDHEN, SYDVKM. V lost 6 bases, J lost 4 bases, and 7 bases stayed unmatched. This CDR3 has 15 residues. The CDR3 loop reads CASRSTGGSKNIQYF. As DNA, the CDR3 is TGTGCCAGCAGATCCACAGGGGGCTCGAAAAACATTCAGTACTTC.

The gene calls are TRBV20-1 and TRBJ1-2, with D tentatively TRBD1 (5 bases). V lost 4 bases and J 9 bases, leaving 12 bases between the germline ends. The CDR3 has 11 amino acids. Germline V gene data show CDR1 as DFQATT and CDR2 as SNEGSKA (reference sequence). The CDR3 DNA sequence: TGCAGTGCTACATCGCGGACACGCTACACCTTC. It translates to CSATSRTRYTF.

The CDR3 spells CASSFWPTGSNQPQHF. In nucleotides, the CDR3 is TGTGCCAGCAGTTTTTGGCCGACAGGTTCGAATCAGCCCCAGCATTTT. The gene calls are TRBV28 and TRBJ1-5; D is perhaps TRBD1 (6 bases). The CDR3 is 16 residues long. Trimming left V 3 bases short and J 4 bases short, with 16 bases between. Germline V gene data show CDR1 as MDHEN and CDR2 as SYDVKM.

This clone has more than one count but fewer than ten. V is TRBV4-1 and J is TRBJ2-1; 11 bases agree with TRBD2. From germline, CDR1 is MGHRA and CDR2 YSYEKL. CDR3 size: 19 residues. Trimming cost V 1 base and J 5 bases; bases outside gene matches: 13. The CDR3 protein is CASSQGRLAGLAAHNEQFF. The CDR3 DNA reads TGCGCCAGCAGCCAAGGGAGACTAGCGGGACTGGCAGCACACAATGAGCAGTTCTTC.

The genes are TRBV5-4 and TRBJ2-1; D remains unclear. V lost 2 bases and J lost 7, with 4 bases in between. Germline V gene sequence: CDR1 SGHNT, CDR2 YYREEE (reference sequence). The CDR3 sequence is 11 residues long. CDR3 coding DNA: TGTGCCAGCAGCTTCCTTAATGAGCAGTTCTTC. It specifies CASSFLNEQFF.

The chain has TRBV6-5 and TRBJ1-5; D is perhaps TRBD1 (6 bases). CDR1 is MNHEY, CDR2 SVGAGI, per germline. The CDR3 runs to 15 residues. V was trimmed by 6 bases and J by 4 bases, leaving 16 bases between them. The CDR3 nucleotides are TGTGCCAGCAGCCACTCGGACAGTAGGAATCAGCCCCAGCATTTT. It specifies CASSHSDSRNQPQHF.

V and J are TRBV7-6 and TRBJ1-3, with D possibly matching TRBD1 (5 bases). The germline V gene encodes CDR1 SGHVS and CDR2 FNYEAQ. V was clipped by 5 bases and J by 1 base, with 12 bases between them. This CDR3 is built from 15 residues. This CDR3 is CASSPTVSSGNTIYF. The CDR3 DNA reads as TGTGCCAGCAGCCCGACAGTTTCATCTGGAAACACCATATATTTT.

V usage is TRBV7-8 and J usage is TRBJ1-4; the match to TRBD1 covers 9 bases. Germline V gene sequence: CDR1 SGHVS, CDR2 FQNEAQ. With V trimmed by 3 bases and J by 5 bases, 4 bases remained unmatched. There are 15 residues in the CDR3. The CDR3 sequence: CASSFSGTGNEKLFF. In DNA, the CDR3 is TGTGCCAGCAGCTTTTCCGGGACAGGGAATGAAAAACTGTTTTTT.

The J gene is TRBJ1-1, the V gene TRBV6-5, with D possibly being TRBD1 (5 bases). Germline lookup yields CDR1 MNHEY and CDR2 SVGAGI. V lost 5 bases, J lost 3 bases, and 16 bases lay in between. This CDR3 is 15 amino acids long. The CDR3 bases are TGTGCCAGCAGTATTCTCAGGGCAGGGTACACTGAAGCTTTCTTT. This translates into CASSILRAGYTEAFF.

The rearrangement links TRBV6-5 to TRBJ1-6; no clear D gene. The germline V gene has CDR1 MNHEY and CDR2 SVGAGI. Trimming left V 7 bases short and J 8 bases short, with 18 bases between. This CDR3 has 15 residues. The DNA for the CDR3 is TGTGCCAGCACCCGGACTCCTAGAGACTATTCACCCCTCCACTTT. Residues: CASTRTPRDYSPLHF.

The rearrangement uses TRBV6-1 and TRBJ1-4, with TRBD1 identical over 8 bases. Unmatched junction bases numbered 1, after V lost 3 bases and J lost 7 bases. The CDR3 totals 13 residues. Germline CDR1 is MNHNS and CDR2 is SASEGT. This CDR3 reads CASSDRGREKLFF. CDR3 bases: TGTGCCAGCAGTGACAGGGGGCGTGAAAAACTGTTTTTT.

The gene calls are TRBV19 and TRBJ2-7; TRBD2 is a possible D gene (7 bases). Deletions cut 4 bases from V and 5 bases from J, with 15 bases between. Germline V lookup: CDR1 LNHDA, CDR2 SQIVND (reference sequence). The length of the CDR3 is 14 residues. CDR3 loop: CASSTRGGRHEQYF. The CDR3 region has the DNA TGTGCCAGTAGTACCCGCGGGGGCCGCCACGAGCAGTACTTC.

The rearrangement joins TRBV28 to TRBJ1-1, with unresolved D. Trimming took 5 bases from V and 3 from J, leaving 16 bases between them. CDR1 is MDHEN and CDR2 is SYDVKM in the germline V gene. This CDR3 spans 15 amino acids. The CDR3 coding sequence is TGTGCCAGCAGTCGAGCCGGGAGAGGAGACACTGAAGCTTTCTTT. This translates into CASSRAGRGDTEAFF.

This chain joins TRBV5-1 and TRBJ2-1; D remains ambiguous. Germline assignment: CDR1 SGHRS and CDR2 YFSETQ. The CDR3 extends over 14 amino acids. Trimming left V 3 bases short and J 6 bases short, with 13 bases between. This CDR3 is CASSSDDNPNEQFF. CDR3 in DNA: TGCGCCAGCAGCTCCGATGACAATCCCAATGAGCAGTTCTTC.